The sample holds one count of the clone carrying this TCR beta chain. This entry comes from a study of OX40 agonist ivuxolimab in advanced cancers. Study background: Earlier anti-PD-1, anti-PD-L1 or anti-CTLA-4 therapy was permitted; 30% to 45% had received some.

Profiling relied on immunoSEQ multiplex PCR, and the TCRdb table lists in-frame clones only, not all of them. This sample yields 35,000 to 45,000 clones, of which about 87% are seen a single time; roughly 3.6% belongs to the top ten. The length of the CDR3 is 12 residues. Germline CDR1 and CDR2: GTSNPN and SVGIG (reference sequence). V was clipped by 2 bases and J by 11 bases, with 14 bases between them. This specimen consisted of CD4+ or CD8+ T cells sorted from blood, obtained in a trial of the OX40 agonist ivuxolimab. This receptor was identified in an adult with an advanced solid tumor such as melanoma, head and neck, liver or kidney cancer. The chain combines TRBV30 with TRBJ2-3, with a tentative D call TRBD1 (5 bases). CDR3 in amino acids: CAWSPWGRQQYF. As DNA, the CDR3 is TGTGCCTGGAGTCCCTGGGGCCGTCAGCAGTATTTT.